This T cell receptor (beta chain) derives from a study of blood T cell repertoires in COVID-19. Trimming at V came to 7 bases and at J to 4 bases, leaving 6 bases not matched to a gene. The CDR3 runs to 13 residues. Germline CDR1 is MNHEY and CDR2 is SVGAGI. Method: immunoSEQ multiplex PCR; TCRdb's copy keeps in-frame clones and lacks some. The data show 250,000 or so clones, 85% to 90% seen once. The receptor was isolated from a man in his fifties who had been exposed to COVID-19. V and J are TRBV6-5 and TRBJ1-2, with 7 bases matching TRBD1. The sample was PBMCs or T cells enriched from blood (not recorded which). The DNA of the CDR3 is TGTGCCAGCAACTCGGGACAGTTCTATGGCTACACCTTC. It encodes CASNSGQFYGYTF.